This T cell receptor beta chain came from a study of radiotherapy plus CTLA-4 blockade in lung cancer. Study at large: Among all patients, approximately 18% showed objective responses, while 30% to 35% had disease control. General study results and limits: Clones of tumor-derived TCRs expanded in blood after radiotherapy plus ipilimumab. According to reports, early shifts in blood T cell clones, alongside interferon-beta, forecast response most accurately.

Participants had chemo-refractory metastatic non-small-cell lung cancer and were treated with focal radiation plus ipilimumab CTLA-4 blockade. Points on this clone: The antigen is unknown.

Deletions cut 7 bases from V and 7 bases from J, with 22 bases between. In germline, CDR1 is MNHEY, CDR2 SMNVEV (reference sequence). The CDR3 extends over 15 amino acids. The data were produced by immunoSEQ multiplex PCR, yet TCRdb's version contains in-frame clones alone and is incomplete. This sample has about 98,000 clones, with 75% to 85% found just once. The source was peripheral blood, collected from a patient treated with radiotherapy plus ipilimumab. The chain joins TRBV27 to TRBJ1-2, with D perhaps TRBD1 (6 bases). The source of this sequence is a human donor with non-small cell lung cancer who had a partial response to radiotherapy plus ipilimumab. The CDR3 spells CASTLKGGLVIGYTF. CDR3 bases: TGTGCCAGCACCCTGAAAGGGGGATTAGTGATTGGCTACACCTTC.